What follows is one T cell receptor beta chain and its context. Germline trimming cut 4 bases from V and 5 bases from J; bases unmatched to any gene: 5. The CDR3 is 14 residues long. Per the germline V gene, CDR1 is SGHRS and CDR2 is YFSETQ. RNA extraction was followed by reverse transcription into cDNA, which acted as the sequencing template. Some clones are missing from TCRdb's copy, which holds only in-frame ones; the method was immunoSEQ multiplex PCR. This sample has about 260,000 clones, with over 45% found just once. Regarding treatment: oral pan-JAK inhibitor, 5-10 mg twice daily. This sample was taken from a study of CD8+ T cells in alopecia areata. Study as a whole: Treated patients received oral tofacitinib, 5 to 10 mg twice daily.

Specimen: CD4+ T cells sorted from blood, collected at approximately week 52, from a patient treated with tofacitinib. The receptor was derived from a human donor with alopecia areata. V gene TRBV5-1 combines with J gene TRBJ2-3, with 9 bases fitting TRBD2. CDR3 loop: CASSTAGGIDTQYF. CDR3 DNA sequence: TGCGCCAGCAGCACAGCGGGGGGAATAGATACGCAGTATTTT.